This record covers a single TCR beta chain. Its matching antigen is unknown. Within the sample, other DNA sequences also encode this same CDR3. PCR employed 60 Vbeta and 13 Jbeta primers. The protocol was immunoSEQ multiplex PCR, while the TCRdb copy is restricted to in-frame clones and leaves out a portion. The sample carries about 75,000 clones, 82% recorded once. This specimen belongs to a study of cytomegalovirus exposure and HLA in healthy donors. At the level of the study: Genotyping of 430 or so donors showed that about 79% belonged to the Caucasian-associated ancestry cluster.

Germline CDR1 and CDR2: SGDLS and YYNGEE. The CDR3 is 15 amino acids. Between the trimmed V and J ends, which lost 0 bases and 1 base, there was a span of 5 bases. Whereas donors were nominally healthy upon sampling, unrecorded immune exposures were probable. Study results and limitations: CMV antigen specificity was confirmed in vitro for three CMV-associated chains.

J is TRBJ2-6 and V is TRBV9; D gene unclear. The receptor was isolated from a man between 18 and 35 years old in good health and CMV-seronegative. The specimen sequenced was PBMCs. The CDR3 bases are TGTGCCAGCAGCGTAGGTAGTTCTGGGGCCAACGTCCTGACTTTC. Its translation is CASSVGSSGANVLTF.